This TCR beta chain was recovered during a study of type 1 and type 2 diabetes patients. Study details: Donors were type 1 diabetes, type 2 diabetes, or nondiabetic controls. CD4+ or CD8+ T cells were positively selected from PBMCs with microbeads.

Findings and limits, study-wide: Type 2 diabetes repertoires were more diverse than type 1 diabetes repertoires.

For this clonotype: Its specificity is not known.

Germline V lookup: CDR1 SGHTA, CDR2 FQGNSA. There are 13 residues in the CDR3. With V trimmed by 4 bases and J by 6 bases, 6 bases remained unmatched. Amplification started from genomic DNA. A primer set of 30 forward and 13 reverse primers amplified the CDR3. TCRdb reanalysed the multiplex PCR reads using MiXCR and keeps one entry per CDR3 protein. The table has fewer than 350,000 distinct CDR3 sequences, more than 45% seen once; the top ten hold roughly 13%. The sequencing sample was made of peripheral blood mononuclear cells (PBMCs). The origin of this receptor is a man aged 18 to 29 with type 2 diabetes. The rearrangement links TRBV7-2 to TRBJ2-7, with 7 bases identical to TRBD1. CDR3 nucleotides: TGTGCCAGCAGCTATCGACAGGGTCGCGAGCAGTACTTC. Its translation is CASSYRQGREQYF.